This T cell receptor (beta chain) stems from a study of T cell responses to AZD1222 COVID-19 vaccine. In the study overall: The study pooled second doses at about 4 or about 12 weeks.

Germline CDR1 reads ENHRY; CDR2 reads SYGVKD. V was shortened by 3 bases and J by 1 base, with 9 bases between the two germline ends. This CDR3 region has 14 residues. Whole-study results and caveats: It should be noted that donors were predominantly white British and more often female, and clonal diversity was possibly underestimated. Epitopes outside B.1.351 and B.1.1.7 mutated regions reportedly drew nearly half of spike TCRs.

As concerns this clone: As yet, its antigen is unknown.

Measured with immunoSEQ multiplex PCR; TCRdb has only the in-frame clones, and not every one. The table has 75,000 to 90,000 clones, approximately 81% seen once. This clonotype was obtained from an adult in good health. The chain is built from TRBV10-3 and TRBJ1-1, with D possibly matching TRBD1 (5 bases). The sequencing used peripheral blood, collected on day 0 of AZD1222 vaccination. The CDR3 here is CAISDPQGNTEAFF. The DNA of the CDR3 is TGTGCCATCAGTGATCCGCAGGGGAACACTGAAGCTTTCTTT.